The rows below give T cell receptor beta chains drawn from one sample of a study of post-analysis software for immune sequencing data. One entry per CDR3 protein results from TCRdb running MiXCR on the PCR reads. The table shows hundreds of thousands of distinct CDR3 sequences, with around 33% occurring only once. The source material was blood. These TCRs come from a girl between 10 and 17 years old with multiple sclerosis. Each CDR3 is given with its conserved first and last residue. A D gene is named only where the DNA matches it firmly. Clone size is given for some rows only: seen once, a few or many times, or a class if the clone is expanded.

.	many	TRBV18	TRBJ2-7	TGTGCCAGCTCACCCCAAACAGGGAGAGAGCAGTACTTC	CASSPQTGREQYF
.	.	TRBV20-1	TRBJ1-1	TGCAGTGCTAGAAACACGGACCCCACTGAAGCTTTCTTT	CSARNTDPTEAFF
TRBD2	.	TRBV7-2	TRBJ2-1	TGTGCCAGCAGCCCTAGCGGGGGGGATGAGCAGTTCTTC	CASSPSGGDEQFF
.	.	TRBV4-1	TRBJ2-4	TGCGCCAGCAGCCAACCTACAAGGGCCAAAAACATTCAGTACTTC	CASSQPTRAKNIQYF
.	few	TRBV11-2	TRBJ2-5	TGTGCCAGCAGCACGGGGGCCGGTGAGACCCAGTACTTC	CASSTGAGETQYF
.	.	TRBV5-1	TRBJ1-1	TGCGCCAGCAGCCCACCTGGACAACTTTTTGAAGCTTTCTTT	CASSPPGQLFEAFF
TRBD2	few	TRBV28	TRBJ2-1	TGTGCCAGCAGTCCCAGCGGGGGGGCACTGGGGAATGAGCAGTTCTTC	CASSPSGGALGNEQFF
.	few	TRBV4-2	TRBJ1-5	TGTGCCAGCAGCCAAGATTTAGGGTCCCAAGGGCAGCCCCAGCATTTT	CASSQDLGSQGQPQHF
.	once	TRBV12-3/TRBV12-4	TRBJ2-2	TGTGCCAGCAGTTTAGATTACGAAAAGAACACCGGGGAGCTGTTTTTT	CASSLDYEKNTGELFF
.	.	TRBV12-3/TRBV12-4	TRBJ1-6	TGTGCCAGCAGTCCGCGGGGGGAGGATTCACCCCTCCACTTT	CASSPRGEDSPLHF
TRBD2	.	TRBV6-5	TRBJ2-1	TGTGCCAGCAGGTCACTAGCGGGGGGACGGAATGAGAAGTTCTTC	CASRSLAGGRNEKFF
.	few	TRBV4-1	TRBJ1-5	TGCGCCAGCAGCCAAGATGCGAGGTACCAGCCCCAGCATTTT	CASSQDARYQPQHF
.	.	TRBV7-9	TRBJ1-2	TGTGCCAGCAGCTTAGATCAAGGGCCTCATGGCTACACCTTC	CASSLDQGPHGYTF
TRBD1	.	TRBV6-1	TRBJ1-2	TGTGCCAGCAGTTCCTACAGGGGAGCCCCCGATGGCTACACCTTC	CASSSYRGAPDGYTF
.	.	TRBV3-1	TRBJ1-5	TGTGCCAGCAGCTACGGGGGGGAGTATCAGCCCCAGCATTTT	CASSYGGEYQPQHF